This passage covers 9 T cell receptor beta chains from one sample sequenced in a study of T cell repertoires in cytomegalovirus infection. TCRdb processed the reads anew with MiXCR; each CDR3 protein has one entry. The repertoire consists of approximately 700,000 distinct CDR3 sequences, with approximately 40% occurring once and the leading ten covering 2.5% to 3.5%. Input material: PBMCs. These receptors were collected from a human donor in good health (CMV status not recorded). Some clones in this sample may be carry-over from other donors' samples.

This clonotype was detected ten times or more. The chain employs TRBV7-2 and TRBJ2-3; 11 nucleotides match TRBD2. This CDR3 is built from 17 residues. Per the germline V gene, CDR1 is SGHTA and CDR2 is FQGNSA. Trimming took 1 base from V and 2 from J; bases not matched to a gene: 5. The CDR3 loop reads CASSLGSGRASTDTQYF. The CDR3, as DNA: TGTGCCAGCAGCTTAGGTAGCGGGAGGGCCTCCACAGATACGCAGTATTTT. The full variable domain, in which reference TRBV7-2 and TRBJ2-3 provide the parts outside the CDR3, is GAGVSQSPSNKVTEKGKDVELRCDPISGHTALYWYRQSLGQGLEFLIYFQGNSAPDKSGLPSDRFSAERTGGSVSTLTIQRTQQEDSAVYLCASSLGSGRASTDTQYFGPGTRLTVL.

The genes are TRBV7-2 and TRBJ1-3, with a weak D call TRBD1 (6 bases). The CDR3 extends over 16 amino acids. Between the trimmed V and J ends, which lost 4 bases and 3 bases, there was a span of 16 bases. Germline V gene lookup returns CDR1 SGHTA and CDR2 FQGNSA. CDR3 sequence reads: CASSSLTGGGGNTIYF. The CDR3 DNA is TGTGCCAGCAGCTCTCTGACGGGGGGCGGTGGAAACACCATATATTTT.

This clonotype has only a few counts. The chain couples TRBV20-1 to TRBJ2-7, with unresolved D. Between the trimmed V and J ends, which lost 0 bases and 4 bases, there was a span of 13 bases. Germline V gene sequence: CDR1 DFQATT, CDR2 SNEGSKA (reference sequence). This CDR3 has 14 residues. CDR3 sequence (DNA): TGCAGTGCTAGAGATCTAGGCAGCAATTACGAGCAGTACTTC. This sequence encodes CSARDLGSNYEQYF.

The CDR3: CASSVDREREQYF. For the CDR3, the DNA is TGTGCCAGCAGCGTAGACAGGGAGAGGGAGCAGTACTTC. This chain connects TRBV7-3 to TRBJ2-7; 7 nucleotides agree with TRBD1. The germline CDR1 and CDR2 sequences are SGHTA and FQGTGA. This CDR3 has 13 residues. V shed 5 bases and J 7 bases; nucleotides not matched to a gene: 8.

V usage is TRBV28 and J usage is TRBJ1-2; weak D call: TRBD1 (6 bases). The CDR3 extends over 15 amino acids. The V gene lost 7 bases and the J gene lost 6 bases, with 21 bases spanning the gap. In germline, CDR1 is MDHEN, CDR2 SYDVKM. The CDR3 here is CASIQGNHKRDGYTF. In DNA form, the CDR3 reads TGTGCCAGCATTCAGGGGAACCACAAACGCGATGGCTACACCTTC.

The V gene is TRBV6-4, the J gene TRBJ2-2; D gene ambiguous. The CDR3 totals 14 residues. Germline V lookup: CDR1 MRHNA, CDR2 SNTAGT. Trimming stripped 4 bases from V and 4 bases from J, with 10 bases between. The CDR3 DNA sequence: TGTGCCAGCAGTGCGTTTAGTGGCACCGGGGAGCTGTTTTTT. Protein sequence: CASSAFSGTGELFF.

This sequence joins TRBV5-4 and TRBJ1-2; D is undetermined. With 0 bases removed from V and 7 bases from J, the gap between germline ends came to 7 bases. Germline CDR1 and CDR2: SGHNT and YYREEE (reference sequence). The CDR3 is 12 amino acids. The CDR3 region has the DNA TGTGCCAGCAGCTTGGATCCCGGTGGCTACACCTTC. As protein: CASSLDPGGYTF.

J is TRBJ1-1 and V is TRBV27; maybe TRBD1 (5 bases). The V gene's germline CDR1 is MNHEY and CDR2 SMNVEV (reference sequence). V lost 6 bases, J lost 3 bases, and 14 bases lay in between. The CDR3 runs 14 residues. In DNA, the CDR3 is TGTGCCAGCAGAAGGGGACGACGGGACACTGAAGCTTTCTTT. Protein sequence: CASRRGRRDTEAFF.

CDR3 sequence reads: CASSPGTGNNEQFF. CDR3 sequence (DNA): TGTGCCAGTAGTCCCGGGACAGGGAACAATGAGCAGTTCTTC. The V call is TRBV19, the J call TRBJ2-1; 9 nucleotides match TRBD1. V gave up 5 bases and J gave up 5 bases; unmatched junction bases: 4. The germline V gene encodes CDR1 LNHDA and CDR2 SQIVND (reference sequence). The CDR3 is 14 residues long.